This TCR beta chain derives from a study of T cells in Graves' hyperthyroidism and ophthalmopathy (dated by TCRdb to between 2017 and 2020). Notes on the research overall: Peripheral blood samples were taken at initial diagnosis, before any treatment was given. To identify TCR V-J signatures that set the groups apart, the researchers used a discovery cohort of 100 or so patients, made up of 43 with Graves' ophthalmopathy and 55 to 65 with stable Graves' hyperthyroidism. The paper reports TCR Vbeta CDR3 sequencing of over 130 peripheral blood samples: 43 ophthalmopathy, under 80 hyperthyroidism and around 17 progressor patients. For training and testing, the roughly 97 patients in the discovery cohort were randomly divided in a 7:3 ratio. Prospective prediction of ophthalmopathy was tested in an independent validation cohort consisting of about 19 hyperthyroidism patients and around 16 patients who later progressed to ophthalmopathy. In about 6 Graves' hyperthyroidism patients, the study also compared T-cell repertoires from thyroid tissue with T-cell repertoires from blood. Once sampling was done, hyperthyroidism patients were given methimazole at a starting dose of 30 mg daily, whereas ophthalmopathy patients were given high-dose intravenous methylprednisolone. Beyond this particular receptor, the publication reports: Most expanded thyroid clonotypes (frequency above 0.001) were also detected in blood, a finding suggesting that blood repertoires may reflect thyroid immune responses. In validation, the model predicted progression to ophthalmopathy a median of approximately 6.6 months before onset, with about 67% sensitivity and 72.22% specificity. A 13 V-J signature model separated ophthalmopathy from stable hyperthyroidism, with approximately 87% sensitivity and roughly 81% specificity in cross-validation and 80%/75% in testing. No statistical method was used to set the sample size in advance, and investigators knew the group allocation.

The CDR3 covers 15 residues, taking in both the cysteine and the phenylalanine. Left in the record is the CDR3 DNA by itself, 45 bases read in frame from the first base. Trimming takes 7 bases from V and 2 bases from J, and the germline ends sit 17 bases apart. This clonotype was seen repeatedly, ten times or more. The specificity of this receptor is unknown. Base quality data are lacking; no much larger clone is found one base away. TCR beta CDR3 regions were amplified from RNA transcripts. For the first round of RT-PCR on the TCR CDR3, the HTBI primer set was used together with the Qiagen OneStep RT-PCR kit. The libraries were constructed in a second round of multiplex PCR and then size-selected and purified. Sequencing of the libraries was done on an Illumina HiSeq2000 using paired-end 100 bp reads. The published analysis was carried out like this. SOAPnuke was used to process the raw data, throwing out any read that contained adapters or uncalled bases, had a mean Phred below 15, or lacked an exact constant-primer or identifier match. COPE v1.2.5 was used to merge the high-quality paired reads, and each unique nucleotide sequence was defined as a clonotype. MiTCR v1.1 was used to align the clonotypes against IMGT TRBV, TRBD and TRBJ reference segments. Analysis was restricted to V-J combinations with a frequency above 0.0001, which covered 99.2% of repertoires. The TCS score was defined as F50 (clonal expansion) divided by E x V (chaos), with BLOSUM62-based TCRdist calculated between CDR3 peptides within each V-J. Welch's t-statistics and random forest reduced just over 500 V-J features to under 15, which were used in a naive Bayes classifier (R e1071). TCRdb reanalyzed the raw reads on its own, using fastp at Q25 for trimming and MiXCR for clone calling, and kept in-frame beta chains. Every distinct CDR3 protein forms one entry, paired with its most common genes and DNA. TCRdb, rather than the study authors, made the V and J calls. This sample is represented by nearly 600,000 distinct CDR3 sequences; approximately 15% of them were singletons. The biggest ten clones account for 5.8% of the sample.

Hyperthyroidism patients were newly diagnosed, with disease duration under 2 months, and aged 18 to 65 years. Patients with uncontrolled infections, other autoimmune diseases, pregnancy or lactation were excluded. Diagnoses were based on clinical symptoms, serum thyroxine and TRAb, thyroid ultrasound and orbital computed tomography. For progressor patients, blood was drawn at the first diagnosis of hyperthyroidism, before any ophthalmopathy symptoms had appeared. Ficoll-Paque density gradient centrifugation was used to isolate PBMCs from about 9 ml of fresh peripheral blood. Patients classed as progressors first received a Graves' hyperthyroidism diagnosis and then went on to develop ophthalmopathy during follow-up. Total RNA was extracted using Trizol reagent, and RNA quality was assessed on an Agilent 2100 Bioanalyzer.

Sequencing input: blood. The chain was built from TRBV12-3 or TRBV12-4 and TRBJ2-5; TRBD1 might be the D gene, on 6 matching bases. This clonotype was obtained from a woman aged 30 to 39 with Graves' hyperthyroidism that later progressed to Graves' ophthalmopathy. The CDR3 amino acid sequence is: CASNLRQAGQETQYF. DNA sequence: TGTGCCAGCAACCTCCGACAGGCCGGGCAAGAGACCCAGTACTTC.